Below, 28 T cell receptor beta chains from the same sample are listed, as sequenced in a study of blood T cell repertoires in COVID-19. Profiling relied on immunoSEQ multiplex PCR, and the TCRdb table lists in-frame clones only, not all of them. The data show fewer than 250,000 clones, with less than 85% seen just once and just over 2.5% held by the top ten. Sequenced: peripheral blood. Receptors originate from a woman in her 70s with active or convalescent COVID-19.

In nucleotides, the CDR3 is TGTGCCACCAGCAGAGACAGGACTAATGAAAAACTGTTTTTT. Translating it yields CATSRDRTNEKLFF. The V gene is TRBV15, the J gene TRBJ1-4; D gene uncertain. The CDR3 totals 14 residues. The germline V gene encodes CDR1 LNHNV and CDR2 YYDKDF (reference sequence). V was clipped by 0 bases and J by 2 bases, with 4 bases between them.

V and J are TRBV5-1 and TRBJ1-1; D may be TRBD1 (5 bases). This CDR3 region has 14 residues. V was clipped by 6 bases and J by 1 base, with 13 bases between them. CDR1 and CDR2 from the germline V gene are SGHRS and YFSETQ. DNA of the CDR3: TGCGCCAGCATCCCCGGACATGCGAACACTGAAGCTTTCTTT. Protein: CASIPGHANTEAFF.

The J gene is TRBJ1-1, the V gene TRBV6-5; no clear D. CDR1 is MNHEY, CDR2 SVGAGI, per germline. Trimming stripped 6 bases from V and 4 bases from J, with 12 bases between. This CDR3 comprises 13 residues. The CDR3 protein is CASRHPHGTEAFF. DNA for the CDR3: TGTGCCAGCAGGCACCCCCACGGCACTGAAGCTTTCTTT.

This sequence joins TRBV5-1 and TRBJ2-7, with D perhaps TRBD1 (6 bases). V dropped 5 bases and J dropped 2 bases, with 14 bases sitting between them. From germline, CDR1 is SGHRS and CDR2 YFSETQ. The CDR3 runs to 14 residues. In nucleotides, the CDR3 is TGCGCCAGCAGGAGGGGGACCACCACCTACGAGCAGTACTTC. Translation gives CASRRGTTTYEQYF.

The gene calls are TRBV5-8 and TRBJ1-4, with no clear D. V was trimmed by 4 bases and J by 10 bases, leaving 17 bases between them. CDR3 size: 14 residues. The germline V gene encodes CDR1 SGHTS and CDR2 YDEGEE. CDR3 loop: CASSLFGSGGKLFF. The DNA for the CDR3 is TGTGCCAGCAGCCTCTTCGGGAGCGGCGGAAAACTGTTTTTT.

The V call is TRBV6-4, the J call TRBJ2-2, with D possibly matching TRBD1 (5 bases). Trimming left V 3 bases short and J 4 bases short, with 9 bases between. Looked up from germline, CDR1 is MRHNA and CDR2 is SNTAGT. CDR3 size: 14 residues. In DNA form, the CDR3 reads TGTGCCAGCAGTGAGGGGCCGGGCACCGGGGAGCTGTTTTTT. Its translation: CASSEGPGTGELFF.

The chain links TRBV6-5 to TRBJ1-1; 7 nucleotides align to TRBD1. The ends lost 8 bases at V and 7 bases at J; junction bases unmatched: 7. There are 12 residues in the CDR3. From germline, CDR1 is MNHEY and CDR2 SVGAGI. CDR3 amino acids: CASRRGDSEAFF. CDR3 in DNA: TGTGCCAGCCGGCGGGGGGACAGTGAAGCTTTCTTT.

V is TRBV5-1 and J is TRBJ2-5; D might be TRBD1 (6 bases). The CDR3 has 13 residues. V lost 3 bases, J lost 5 bases, and 11 bases lay in between. Germline-derived CDR1 and CDR2 are SGHRS and YFSETQ. The CDR3 loop is CASSSGHMETQYF. The CDR3, as DNA: TGCGCCAGCAGCTCGGGACACATGGAGACCCAGTACTTC.

The V call is TRBV30, the J call TRBJ1-5, with D possibly TRBD1 on 6 matching bases. The V end lost 3 bases, the J end lost 0 bases, and 21 bases lay between the germline ends. The CDR3 length is 18 residues. Germline V gene sequence: CDR1 GTSNPN, CDR2 SVGIG (reference sequence). The CDR3 DNA is TGTGCCTGGAGAGATATTATACAGGGCCTCTTTAGCAATCAGCCCCAGCATTTT. It codes for CAWRDIIQGLFSNQPQHF.

This chain uses TRBV11-2 with TRBJ2-1, with a possible D match to TRBD1 (6 bases). Trimming stripped 4 bases from V and 4 bases from J, with 17 bases between. The V gene's germline CDR1 is SGHAT and CDR2 FQNNGV. The length of the CDR3 is 16 residues. As DNA, the CDR3 is TGTGCCAGCAGCTCCCGAGGCGGACAGAGATACAATGAGCAGTTCTTC. Amino acid sequence: CASSSRGGQRYNEQFF.

The chain recombines TRBV5-8 with TRBJ1-2; 7 nucleotides line up with TRBD1. The CDR3 length is 17 residues. Germline V CDR1 and CDR2: SGHTS, YDEGEE. V gave up 1 base and J gave up 4 bases; unmatched junction bases: 13. The CDR3 protein is CASSLLSTGFFSYGYTF. CDR3 sequence (DNA): TGTGCCAGCAGCTTGCTCTCGACAGGGTTTTTTTCCTATGGCTACACCTTC.

This clone was recorded only once. As DNA, the CDR3 is TGTGCCAGCAGTTTAACGAGGAACGTTAACTATGGCTACACCTTC. Translation: CASSLTRNVNYGYTF. The J gene is TRBJ1-2, the V gene TRBV28; D gene ambiguous. In germline, CDR1 is MDHEN, CDR2 SYDVKM. The V end lost 2 bases, the J end lost 1 base, and 11 bases lay between the germline ends. The CDR3 loop spans 15 amino acids.

The chain links TRBV5-1 to TRBJ2-2; TRBD1 matches at 9 bases. V gave up 4 bases and J gave up 4 bases; unmatched junction bases: 8. The CDR3 runs 16 residues. CDR1 SGHRS and CDR2 YFSETQ come from the germline V gene. The CDR3 loop reads CASSLGQGAATGELFF. CDR3 nucleotide sequence: TGCGCCAGCAGCCTGGGACAGGGCGCCGCCACCGGGGAGCTGTTTTTT.

This clone was seen a handful of times. This chain connects TRBV2 to TRBJ1-6, with 9 bases matching TRBD1. This CDR3 is built from 14 residues. V was clipped by 3 bases and J by 7 bases; unmatched bases: 1. Germline V lookup: CDR1 SNHLY, CDR2 FYNNEI. This CDR3 is CASSDGQGNSPLHF. CDR3 bases: TGTGCCAGCAGTGATGGACAGGGGAATTCACCCCTCCACTTT. Filled out from reference TRBV2 and TRBJ1-6, the complete variable domain reads EPEVTQTPSHQVTQMGQEVILRCVPISNHLYFYWYRQILGQKVEFLVSFYNNEISEKSEIFDDQFSVERPDGSNFTLKIRSTKLEDSAMYFCASSDGQGNSPLHFGNGTRLTVT.

This sequence joins TRBV19 and TRBJ2-1, with TRBD1 matching 11 bases. In germline, CDR1 is LNHDA, CDR2 SQIVND (reference sequence). The CDR3 length is 15 residues. With V trimmed by 6 bases and J by 4 bases, 5 bases remained unmatched. The CDR3 coding sequence is TGTGCCAGTAGCCTGGGGACAGGGGGGTACAATGAGCAGTTCTTC. Protein product: CASSLGTGGYNEQFF.

The chain uses TRBV6-5 and TRBJ2-2; 7 bases agree with TRBD2. This CDR3 comprises 15 residues. V trimming: 7 bases; J trimming: 6 bases; junction bases outside the gene matches: 11. The germline V gene encodes CDR1 MNHEY and CDR2 SVGAGI. The CDR3 reads CASMGGYGMAGELFF. DNA of the CDR3: TGTGCCAGCATGGGGGGGTATGGAATGGCCGGGGAGCTGTTTTTT.

The chain carries TRBV5-1 and TRBJ2-1; no definite D call. Trimming cost V 1 base and J 5 bases, with 7 bases left between them. This CDR3 is 13 amino acids long. Germline values: CDR1 SGHRS, CDR2 YFSETQ. CDR3 sequence reads: CASSLKQNNEQFF. For the CDR3, the DNA is TGCGCCAGCAGCTTGAAACAGAACAATGAGCAGTTCTTC. Together with reference TRBV5-1 and TRBJ2-1, the CDR3 gives the full variable domain: KAGVTQTPRYLIKTRGQQVTLSCSPISGHRSVSWYQQTPGQGLQFLFEYFSETQRNKGNFPGRFSGRQFSNSRSEMNVSTLELGDSALYLCASSLKQNNEQFFGPGTRLTVL.

The J gene is TRBJ2-7, the V gene TRBV5-1; TRBD1 matches at 10 bases. CDR1 and CDR2 from the germline V gene are SGHRS and YFSETQ. V was clipped by 4 bases and J by 5 bases; unmatched bases: 12. The CDR3 totals 16 residues. DNA of the CDR3: TGCGCCAGCAGCCGGGATCCTGGGACAGGGGTCAACGAGCAGTACTTC. This encodes CASSRDPGTGVNEQYF. The full variable domain, with the rest looked up from reference TRBV5-1 and TRBJ2-7, is KAGVTQTPRYLIKTRGQQVTLSCSPISGHRSVSWYQQTPGQGLQFLFEYFSETQRNKGNFPGRFSGRQFSNSRSEMNVSTLELGDSALYLCASSRDPGTGVNEQYFGPGTRLTVT.

V is TRBV28 and J is TRBJ2-7; 7 bases map to TRBD2. The trim removed 2 bases at V and 7 bases at J, leaving 2 bases unmatched. This CDR3 is 12 amino acids long. CDR1 MDHEN and CDR2 SYDVKM come from the germline V gene. The CDR3 here is CASSLLAEEQYF. DNA of the CDR3: TGTGCCAGCAGTTTACTAGCGGAAGAGCAGTACTTC. Full variable domain (outside the CDR3, taken from reference TRBV28 and TRBJ2-7): DVKVTQSSRYLVKRTGEKVFLECVQDMDHENMFWYRQDPGLGLRLIYFSYDVKMKEKGDIPEGYSVSREKKERFSLILESASTNQTSMYLCASSLLAEEQYFGPGTRLTVT.

V is TRBV12-3 or TRBV12-4 and J is TRBJ1-1; the D gene is possibly TRBD1 (6 bases). There are 12 residues in the CDR3. Trimming cost V 6 bases and J 11 bases, with 16 bases left between them. This CDR3 reads CASSDTQGTAFF. The CDR3 bases are TGTGCCAGCAGCGACACACAGGGAACTGCTTTCTTT.

This clone occurred many times. This chain joins TRBV6-1 and TRBJ1-5; a weak D match, TRBD1 (6 bases). The CDR3 is 17 amino acids. Germline-derived CDR1 and CDR2 are MNHNS and SASEGT. V lost 3 bases to trimming and J lost 5 bases, with 20 bases between them. CDR3 protein: CASSEAPTGIVDQPQHF. The CDR3 DNA reads TGTGCCAGCAGTGAGGCGCCTACAGGGATTGTCGATCAGCCCCAGCATTTT.

The chain has TRBV5-8 and TRBJ2-4; 9 nucleotides match TRBD1. The germline gives CDR1 SGHTS, CDR2 YDEGEE. Trimming took 4 bases from V and 7 from J; bases not matched to a gene: 3. The CDR3 consists of 13 residues. This CDR3 reads CASSTGQGNIQYF. The DNA for the CDR3 is TGTGCCAGCAGCACGGGACAGGGTAACATTCAGTACTTC. The variable domain in full, with the rest retrieved from reference TRBV5-8 and TRBJ2-4, is EAGVTQSPTHLIKTRGQQATLRCSPISGHTSVYWYQQALGLGLQFLLWYDEGEERNRGNFPPRFSGRQFPNYSSELNVNALELEDSALYLCASSTGQGNIQYFGAGTRLSVL.

V gene TRBV4-1 combines with J gene TRBJ2-4, with TRBD1 identical over 7 bases. Germline values: CDR1 MGHRA, CDR2 YSYEKL. J lost 8 bases, V lost 1 base, and 8 bases had no gene match. This CDR3 is 15 amino acids long. The CDR3 here is CASSQAGGQVDIQYF. DNA for the CDR3: TGCGCCAGCAGCCAAGCAGGTGGACAGGTAGACATTCAGTACTTC.

The rearrangement uses TRBV3-1 (or the pseudogene TRBV3-2) and TRBJ1-6; possible D gene TRBD1, 5 bases. The CDR3 loop spans 15 amino acids. Trimming left V 4 bases short and J 8 bases short, with 15 bases between. CDR1 is LGHDT and CDR2 is YNNKEL in the germline V gene (reference sequence). CDR3 coding DNA: TGTGCCAGCAGCCCCCTCCAGGGAATTGATTCACCCCTCCACTTT. Amino acid sequence: CASSPLQGIDSPLHF.

V usage is TRBV12-3 or TRBV12-4 and J usage is TRBJ1-2; possibly TRBD1 for D (6 bases). Between the trimmed V and J ends, which lost 6 bases and 4 bases, there was a span of 12 bases. There are 13 residues in the CDR3. The CDR3 region is CASSSTGIYGYTF. CDR3 DNA: TGTGCCAGCAGCTCGACAGGCATCTATGGCTACACCTTC.

The gene calls are TRBV28 and TRBJ1-6; D call uncertain. CDR1 MDHEN and CDR2 SYDVKM come from the germline V gene. V was cut by 2 bases and J by 9 bases, with 5 bases left in between. The CDR3 loop spans 12 amino acids. CDR3 nucleotides: TGTGCCAGCAGTTTAGAGGGTTCACCCCTCCACTTT. Residues: CASSLEGSPLHF.

This chain connects TRBV7-8 to TRBJ1-2, with D maybe TRBD1 (6 bases). V lost 1 base to trimming and J lost 3 bases, with 18 bases between them. CDR3 length: 17 amino acids. Germline V CDR1 and CDR2: SGHVS, FQNEAQ. As DNA, the CDR3 is TGTGCCAGCAGCTTAGAAGGGGGTAACAGTCCCCACTATGGCTACACCTTC. It codes for CASSLEGGNSPHYGYTF.

A few counts support this clone. The chain joins TRBV6-2 or TRBV6-3 to TRBJ1-2; TRBD1 agrees at 7 bases. The CDR3 totals 15 residues. J lost 6 bases, V lost 6 bases, and 13 bases had no gene match. CDR1 is MNHEY, CDR2 SVGEGT, per germline. In DNA, the CDR3 is TGTGCCAGCAGCCCCTTAGACAGGGCCGTCGATGGCTACACCTTC. Translated: CASSPLDRAVDGYTF.